The 3 T cell receptor beta chains below come from one sample, sequenced in a study of early T cells in non-severe SARS-CoV-2 infection. TCRdb re-called the 5' RACE reads with MiXCR, one entry per CDR3 protein. Among over 85,000 distinct CDR3 sequences listed, over 9.5% were seen once. Sequenced here: whole blood, sampled at baseline. The receptors originated from an adult who was a healthcare worker with PCR-confirmed SARS-CoV-2 infection or an uninfected control (not recorded which).

The chain has TRBV2 and TRBJ2-3; D may correspond to TRBD1 or TRBD2 (5 bases each). This CDR3 is built from 15 residues. Trimming shortened V by 6 bases and J by 0 bases, and 13 bases separated the two germline ends. The germline V gene has CDR1 SNHLY and CDR2 FYNNEI. CDR3 residues: CASRAGTESTDTQYF. The CDR3 DNA reads TGTGCCAGCAGGGCCGGGACGGAGAGCACAGATACGCAGTATTTT.

This clonotype was counted between two and nine times. V and J are TRBV7-3 and TRBJ2-3; D is ambiguous. Trimming took 5 bases from V and 6 from J, leaving 21 bases between them. Germline CDR1 reads SGHTA; CDR2 reads FQGTGA. This CDR3 comprises 16 residues. CDR3 bases: TGTGCCAGCAGCCGACACAGCGACCTCGGGCAGGATACGCAGTATTTT. Its translation: CASSRHSDLGQDTQYF.

This clonotype was counted only a few times. The rearrangement links TRBV5-1 to TRBJ2-7; the match to TRBD2 covers 7 bases. CDR3 length: 15 residues. CDR1 is SGHRS and CDR2 is YFSETQ in the germline V gene. With 0 bases clipped from V and 2 bases from J, the junction kept 5 bases outside the gene matches. The DNA of the CDR3 is TGCGCCAGCAGCTTGGTTTCTAGCGGCCCCTACGAGCAGTACTTC. Protein sequence: CASSLVSSGPYEQYF.